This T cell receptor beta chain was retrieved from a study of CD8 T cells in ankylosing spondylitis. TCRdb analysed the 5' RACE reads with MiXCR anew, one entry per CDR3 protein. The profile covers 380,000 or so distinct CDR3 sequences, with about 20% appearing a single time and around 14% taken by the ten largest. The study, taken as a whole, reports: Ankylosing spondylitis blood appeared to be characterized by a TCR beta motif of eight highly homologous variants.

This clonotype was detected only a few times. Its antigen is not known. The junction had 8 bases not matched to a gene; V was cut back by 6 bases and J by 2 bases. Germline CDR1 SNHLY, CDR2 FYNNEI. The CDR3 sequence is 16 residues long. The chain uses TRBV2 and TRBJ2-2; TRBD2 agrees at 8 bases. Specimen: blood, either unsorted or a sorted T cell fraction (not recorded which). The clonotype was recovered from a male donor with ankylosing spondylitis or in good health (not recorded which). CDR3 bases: TGTGCCAGCAGCCCTTTGCGGGGGGTCAACACCGGGGAGCTGTTTTTT. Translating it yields CASSPLRGVNTGELFF.